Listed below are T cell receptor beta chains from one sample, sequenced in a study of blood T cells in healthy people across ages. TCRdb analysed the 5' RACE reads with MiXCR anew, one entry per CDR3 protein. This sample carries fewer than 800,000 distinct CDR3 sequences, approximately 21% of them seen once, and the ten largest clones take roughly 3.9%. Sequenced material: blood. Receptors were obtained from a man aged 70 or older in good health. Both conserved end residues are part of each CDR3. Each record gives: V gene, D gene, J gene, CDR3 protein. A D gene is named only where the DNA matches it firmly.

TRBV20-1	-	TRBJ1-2	CSASDPVRKDYGYTF
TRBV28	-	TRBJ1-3	CASSIGARGSGNTIYF
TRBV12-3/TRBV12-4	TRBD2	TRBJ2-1	CASSLTLAGNEQFF
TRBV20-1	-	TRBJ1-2	CSARVGAGSYGYTF
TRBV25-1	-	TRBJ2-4	CASSDTGSGDIQYF
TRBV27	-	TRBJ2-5	CASTPGLQYQATQYF
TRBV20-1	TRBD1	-	CSAPGQGHNEQFF
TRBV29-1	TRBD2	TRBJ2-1	CSVHTLSGGPNEQFF
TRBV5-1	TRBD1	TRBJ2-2	CASSRQGDHTGELFF
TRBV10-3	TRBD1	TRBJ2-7	CAIKKGTGTPLEQYF
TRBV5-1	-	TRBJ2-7	CASGHRENHEQYF
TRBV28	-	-	CASSSPQDNEQFF
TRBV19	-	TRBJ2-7	CASSMSGAYEQYF